This TCR beta chain was captured in a study of blood T cell repertoires in COVID-19 (dated by TCRdb to 2018 to 2021). For context, the study as a whole: Collaborator samples came from the United States, Italy and Spain and covered acute and convalescent phases of COVID-19. The material from the prospective study consisted of cDNA or gDNA derived from T cells, B-cell-depleted T cells, or PBMCs. The dataset comprised deeply sampled blood TCRbeta repertoires from subjects exposed to, actively infected with, or recovered from COVID-19. The repertoires were made available in a free public database intended to serve as a resource for research on the immune response to SARS-CoV-2. Samples came from the ongoing ImmuneRACE study (first 160 participants) plus 1,254 subjects from 6 global collaborators. Nearly every sample came with metadata listing a de-identified subject ID, COVID-19 status, age in years and sex. Where HLA class I and class II types were available, the types were taken from metadata supplied by the sample provider, not from assay-based typing.

The immunoSEQ Assay, a bias-controlled multiplex PCR, was used to amplify TCRbeta CDR3 regions from genomic DNA. Turning to the authors' computational methods: Nucleated cell counts per sample were estimated from amplification of reference gene primers within the assay. To quantify the absolute abundance of each unique TCRbeta CDR3 rearrangement, sequence reads were collapsed and filtered. For each sample, productive Simpson clonality was calculated as the square root of Simpson's diversity index across productive rearrangements. TCRdb's version of the immuneACCESS table is confined to in-frame rearrangements and falls short of the full clone set. An unresolved V gene accounts for under half of the shortfall where checked; the remainder is of unknown origin. The D gene and trimming were derived from the DNA, and the V and J assignments and clone size from that table. The sample data list about 250,000 clones, and around 90% of these were observed just once. The top ten constitute 2.1% of the sample.

In Seattle, one collaborating source enrolled patients while the infection was active and tracked those patients longitudinally over the course of disease. Whole blood was collected in K2EDTA tubes by collaborating institutions according to the institutions' own protocols. Collaborator samples were shipped for TCRbeta analysis as frozen whole blood, isolated PBMCs, or DNA extracted from either sample type. V loses 8 bases, J loses 1 base, and the germline ends lie 9 bases apart. CDR1 and CDR2, looked up from the germline V gene, are SGHDT and YYEEEE. The CDR3 runs 12 residues from the cysteine to the phenylalanine. Only CDR3 DNA remains: 36 bases, in frame from the first base. On this clone: What this receptor recognizes is not known. No much larger clone is present one base from it, and per-base qualities are unavailable.

On the study overall, not on this receptor specifically: Clinical and demographic metadata were provided uncurated, with the amount varying by source and participant.

This TCR came from a woman in her sixties with COVID-19, enrolled during active disease. The chain uses TRBV5-6 and TRBJ1-1, with TRBD1 perhaps the D gene, on 5 matching bases. What was sequenced was peripheral blood. The CDR3 protein sequence reads: CASKGPNTEAFF. The base sequence is TGTGCCAGTAAGGGGCCGAACACTGAAGCTTTCTTT. The entire variable domain, with the stretches around the CDR3 drawn from the reference TRBV5-6 and TRBJ1-1 proteins, is DAGVTQSPTHLIKTRGQQVTLRCSPKSGHDTVSWYQQALGQGPQFIFQYYEEEERQRGNFPDRFSGHQFPNYSSELNVNALLLGDSALYLCASKGPNTEAFFGQGTRLTVV.